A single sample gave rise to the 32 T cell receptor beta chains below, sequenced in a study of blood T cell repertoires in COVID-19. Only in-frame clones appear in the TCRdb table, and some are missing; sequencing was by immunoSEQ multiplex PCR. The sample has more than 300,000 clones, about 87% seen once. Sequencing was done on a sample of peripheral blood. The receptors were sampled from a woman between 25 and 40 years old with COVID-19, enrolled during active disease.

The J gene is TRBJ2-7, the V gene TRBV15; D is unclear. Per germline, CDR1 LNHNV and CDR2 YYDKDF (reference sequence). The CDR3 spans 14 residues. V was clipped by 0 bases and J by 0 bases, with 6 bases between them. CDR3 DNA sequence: TGTGCCACCAGCAGAGATCGGAGCTCCTACGAGCAGTACTTC. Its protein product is CATSRDRSSYEQYF.

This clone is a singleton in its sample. The DNA for the CDR3 is TGTGCCAGCAGTCCCACCCAGGGGCCCGGTTTCACCGGGGAGCTGTTTTTT. This sequence encodes CASSPTQGPGFTGELFF. J is TRBJ2-2 and V is TRBV27, with D perhaps TRBD1 (6 bases). The length of the CDR3 is 17 residues. Germline CDR1 reads MNHEY; CDR2 reads SMNVEV (reference sequence). Between the trimmed V and J ends, which lost 5 bases and 4 bases, there was a span of 20 bases.

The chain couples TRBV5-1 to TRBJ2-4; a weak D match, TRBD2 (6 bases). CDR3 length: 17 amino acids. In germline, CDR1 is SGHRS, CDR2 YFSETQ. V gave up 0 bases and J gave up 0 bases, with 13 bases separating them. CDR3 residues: CASSLGLPAGAKNIQYF. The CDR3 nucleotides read TGCGCCAGCAGCTTGGGATTACCAGCGGGAGCCAAAAACATTCAGTACTTC.

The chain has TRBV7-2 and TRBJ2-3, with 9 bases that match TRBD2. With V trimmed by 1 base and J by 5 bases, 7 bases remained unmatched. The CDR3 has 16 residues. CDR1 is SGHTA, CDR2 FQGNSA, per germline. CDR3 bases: TGTGCCAGCAGCTTAGATCGTAGCGGGAGAAGAGATACGCAGTATTTT. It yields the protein CASSLDRSGRRDTQYF.

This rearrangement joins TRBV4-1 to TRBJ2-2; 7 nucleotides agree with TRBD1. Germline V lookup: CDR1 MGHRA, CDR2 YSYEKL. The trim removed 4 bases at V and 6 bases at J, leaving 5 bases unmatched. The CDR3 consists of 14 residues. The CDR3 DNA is TGCGCCAGCAGCCGGGGACAGTTTGCCGGGGAGCTGTTTTTT. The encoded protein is CASSRGQFAGELFF.

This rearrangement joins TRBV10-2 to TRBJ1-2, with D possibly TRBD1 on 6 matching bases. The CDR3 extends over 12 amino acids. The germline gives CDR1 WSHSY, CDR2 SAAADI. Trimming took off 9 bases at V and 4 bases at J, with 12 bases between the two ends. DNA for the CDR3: TGCGCCAGTCTAACGGACAGCTATGGCTACACCTTC. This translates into CASLTDSYGYTF.

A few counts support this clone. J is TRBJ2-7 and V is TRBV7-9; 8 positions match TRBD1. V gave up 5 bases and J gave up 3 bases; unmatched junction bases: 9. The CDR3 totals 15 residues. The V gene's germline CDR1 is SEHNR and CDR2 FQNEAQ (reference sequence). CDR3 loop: CASSPPGQVNYEQYF. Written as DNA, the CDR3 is TGTGCCAGCAGCCCCCCGGGACAGGTAAACTACGAGCAGTACTTC.

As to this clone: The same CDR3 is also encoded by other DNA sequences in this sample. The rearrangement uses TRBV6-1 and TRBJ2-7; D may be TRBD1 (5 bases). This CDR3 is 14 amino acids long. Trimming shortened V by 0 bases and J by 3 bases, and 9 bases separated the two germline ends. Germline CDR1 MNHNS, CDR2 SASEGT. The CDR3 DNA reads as TGTGCCAGCAGTGAAGCGCAGGGTGACTACGAGCAGTACTTC. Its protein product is CASSEAQGDYEQYF.

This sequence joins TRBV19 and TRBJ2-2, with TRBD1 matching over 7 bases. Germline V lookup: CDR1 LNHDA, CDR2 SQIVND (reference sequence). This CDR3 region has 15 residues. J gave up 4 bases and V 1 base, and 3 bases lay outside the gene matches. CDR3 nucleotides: TGTGCCAGTAGTATAGGAGGGGGCACCACCGGGGAGCTGTTTTTT. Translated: CASSIGGGTTGELFF.

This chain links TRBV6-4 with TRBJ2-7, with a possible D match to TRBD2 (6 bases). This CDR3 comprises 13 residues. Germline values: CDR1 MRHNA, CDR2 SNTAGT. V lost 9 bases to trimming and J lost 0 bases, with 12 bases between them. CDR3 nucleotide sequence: TGTGCCAGACCCGGGACTGTCTCCTACGAGCAGTACTTC. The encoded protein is CARPGTVSYEQYF.

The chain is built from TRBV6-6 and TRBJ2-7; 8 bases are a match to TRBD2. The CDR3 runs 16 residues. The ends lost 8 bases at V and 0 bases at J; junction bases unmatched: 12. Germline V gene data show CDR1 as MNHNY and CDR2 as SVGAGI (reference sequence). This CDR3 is CASGPPLTSASYEQYF. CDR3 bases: TGTGCCAGCGGACCCCCCTTGACTAGCGCCTCCTACGAGCAGTACTTC.

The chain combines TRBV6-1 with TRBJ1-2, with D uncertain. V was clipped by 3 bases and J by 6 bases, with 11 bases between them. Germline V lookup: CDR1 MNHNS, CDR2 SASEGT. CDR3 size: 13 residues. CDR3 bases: TGTGCCAGCAGTGAGACCCGGAGGGATGGCTACACCTTC. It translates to CASSETRRDGYTF.

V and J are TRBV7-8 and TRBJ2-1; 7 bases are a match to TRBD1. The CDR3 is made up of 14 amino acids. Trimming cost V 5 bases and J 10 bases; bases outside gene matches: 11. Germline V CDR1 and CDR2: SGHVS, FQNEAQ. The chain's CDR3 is CASSQSLGGGEQFF. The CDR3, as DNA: TGTGCCAGCAGCCAAAGCCTAGGGGGCGGGGAGCAGTTCTTC.

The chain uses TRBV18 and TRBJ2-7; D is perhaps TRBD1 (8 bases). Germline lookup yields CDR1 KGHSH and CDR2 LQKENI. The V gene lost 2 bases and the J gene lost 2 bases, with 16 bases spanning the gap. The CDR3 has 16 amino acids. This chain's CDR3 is CASSPTGGVAAYEQYF. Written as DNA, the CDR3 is TGTGCCAGCTCACCAACAGGGGGGGTAGCGGCCTACGAGCAGTACTTC.

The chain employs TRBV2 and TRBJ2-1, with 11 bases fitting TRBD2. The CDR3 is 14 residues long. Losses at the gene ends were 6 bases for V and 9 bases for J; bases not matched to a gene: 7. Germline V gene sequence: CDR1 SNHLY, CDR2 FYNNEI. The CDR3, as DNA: TGTGCCAGCAGGGAGACTAGCGGGGCGGGTGAGCAGTTCTTC. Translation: CASRETSGAGEQFF.

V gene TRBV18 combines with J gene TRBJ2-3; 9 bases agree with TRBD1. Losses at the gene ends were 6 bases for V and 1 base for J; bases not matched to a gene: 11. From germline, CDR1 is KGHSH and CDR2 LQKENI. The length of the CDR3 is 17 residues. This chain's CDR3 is CASSRDRAYGGTDTQYF. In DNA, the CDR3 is TGTGCCAGCTCCCGGGACAGGGCATACGGCGGCACAGATACGCAGTATTTT. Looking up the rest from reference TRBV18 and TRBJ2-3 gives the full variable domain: NAGVMQNPRHLVRRRGQEARLRCSPMKGHSHVYWYRQLPEEGLKFMVYLQKENIIDESGMPKERFSAEFPKEGPSILRIQQVVRGDSAAYFCASSRDRAYGGTDTQYFGPGTRLTVL.

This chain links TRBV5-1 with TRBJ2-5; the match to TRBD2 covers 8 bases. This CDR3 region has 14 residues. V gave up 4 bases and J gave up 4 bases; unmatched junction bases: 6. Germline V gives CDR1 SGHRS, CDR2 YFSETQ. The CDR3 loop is CASSKPSGRETQYF. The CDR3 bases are TGCGCCAGCAGCAAACCAAGCGGGAGAGAGACCCAGTACTTC.

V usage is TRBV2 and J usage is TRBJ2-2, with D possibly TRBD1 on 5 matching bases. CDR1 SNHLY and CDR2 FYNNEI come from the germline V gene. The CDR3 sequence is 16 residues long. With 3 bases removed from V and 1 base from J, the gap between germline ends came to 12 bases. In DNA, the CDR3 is TGTGCCAGCAGTGAGTCTAGGGGATGGAACACCGGGGAGCTGTTTTTT. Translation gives CASSESRGWNTGELFF.

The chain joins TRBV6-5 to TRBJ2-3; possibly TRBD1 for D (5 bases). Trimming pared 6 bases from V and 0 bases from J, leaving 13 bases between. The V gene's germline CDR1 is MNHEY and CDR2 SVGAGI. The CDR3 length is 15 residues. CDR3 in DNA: TGTGCCAGCAGGAAGGGGTTATTGAGCACAGATACGCAGTATTTT. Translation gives CASRKGLLSTDTQYF.

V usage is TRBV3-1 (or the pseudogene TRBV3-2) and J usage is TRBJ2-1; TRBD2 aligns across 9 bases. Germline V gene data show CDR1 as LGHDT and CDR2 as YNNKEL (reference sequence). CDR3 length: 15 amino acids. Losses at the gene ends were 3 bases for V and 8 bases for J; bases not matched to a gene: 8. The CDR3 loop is CASSHGSGSRHEQFF. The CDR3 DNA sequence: TGTGCCAGCAGCCATGGTAGCGGGAGTCGTCATGAGCAGTTCTTC.

CDR3 nucleotide sequence: TGCGCCAGCAGGACAGGGGCGGACGGCTACACCTTC. Amino acids: CASRTGADGYTF. This chain uses TRBV5-1 with TRBJ1-2, with 8 bases aligning to TRBD1. From germline, CDR1 is SGHRS and CDR2 YFSETQ. The CDR3 sequence is 12 residues long. V gave up 5 bases and J gave up 8 bases; unmatched junction bases: 5.

The CDR3 region is CAWSVDVTAPLPYEQYF. CDR3 in DNA: TGTGCCTGGAGTGTGGACGTGACAGCGCCCTTACCCTACGAGCAGTACTTC. The V and J genes are TRBV30 and TRBJ2-7; a weak D match, TRBD1 (5 bases). With 0 bases removed from V and 2 bases from J, the gap between germline ends came to 20 bases. Germline assignment: CDR1 GTSNPN and CDR2 SVGIG (reference sequence). The CDR3 has 17 residues.

Written as DNA, the CDR3 is TGTGCCAGCAGCTTGGACAGGGGCCAAGAGACCCAGTACTTC. This codes for CASSLDRGQETQYF. The genes are TRBV5-8 and TRBJ2-5; 7 positions agree with TRBD1. The CDR3 is 14 amino acids. Germline V gene sequence: CDR1 SGHTS, CDR2 YDEGEE. V was pared by 0 bases and J by 1 base, with 0 bases of the junction left unmatched.

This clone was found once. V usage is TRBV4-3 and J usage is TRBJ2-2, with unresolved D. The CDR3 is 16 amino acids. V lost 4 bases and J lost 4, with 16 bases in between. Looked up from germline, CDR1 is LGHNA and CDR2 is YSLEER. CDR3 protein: CASSLSRGGPTGELFF. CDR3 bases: TGCGCCAGCAGCCTTTCTCGAGGCGGTCCCACCGGGGAGCTGTTTTTT.

CDR3 in amino acids: CASSPNRDGEQYF. The CDR3 nucleotides read TGTGCCAGTAGTCCAAACAGGGATGGGGAGCAGTACTTC. V is TRBV19 and J is TRBJ2-7; D perhaps matches TRBD1 (6 bases). Trimming cost V 5 bases and J 7 bases, with 15 bases left between them. Germline values: CDR1 LNHDA, CDR2 SQIVND (reference sequence). This CDR3 contains 13 residues.

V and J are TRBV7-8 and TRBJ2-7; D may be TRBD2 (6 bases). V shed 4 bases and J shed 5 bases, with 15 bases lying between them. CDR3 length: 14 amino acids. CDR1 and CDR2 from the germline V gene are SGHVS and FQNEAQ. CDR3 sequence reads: CASSYWGVLDEQYF. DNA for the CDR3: TGTGCCAGCAGCTATTGGGGGGTATTGGACGAGCAGTACTTC.

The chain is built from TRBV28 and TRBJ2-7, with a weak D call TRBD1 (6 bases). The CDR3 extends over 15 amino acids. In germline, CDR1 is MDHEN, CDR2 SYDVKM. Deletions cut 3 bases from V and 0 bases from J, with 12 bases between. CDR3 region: CASSFAAGVSYEQYF. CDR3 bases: TGTGCCAGCAGTTTCGCGGCAGGGGTCTCCTACGAGCAGTACTTC.

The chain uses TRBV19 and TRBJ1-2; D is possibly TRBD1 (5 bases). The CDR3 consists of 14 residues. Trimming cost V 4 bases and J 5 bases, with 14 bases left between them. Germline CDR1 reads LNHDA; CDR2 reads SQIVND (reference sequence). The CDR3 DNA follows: TGTGCCAGTAGTACAAGGACATTTTCGTATGGCTACACCTTC. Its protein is CASSTRTFSYGYTF.

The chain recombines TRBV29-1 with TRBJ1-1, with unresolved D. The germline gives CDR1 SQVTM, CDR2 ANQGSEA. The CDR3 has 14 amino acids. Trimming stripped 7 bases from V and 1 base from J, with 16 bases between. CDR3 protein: CSGASKIGNTEAFF. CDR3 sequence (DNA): TGCAGCGGGGCCTCCAAAATCGGGAACACTGAAGCTTTCTTT.

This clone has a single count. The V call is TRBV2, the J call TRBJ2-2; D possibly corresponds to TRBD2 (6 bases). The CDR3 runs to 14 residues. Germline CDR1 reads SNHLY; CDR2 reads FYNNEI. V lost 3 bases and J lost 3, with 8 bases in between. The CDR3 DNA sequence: TGTGCCAGCAGTGACAGGGAGGACACCGGGGAGCTGTTTTTT. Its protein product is CASSDREDTGELFF.

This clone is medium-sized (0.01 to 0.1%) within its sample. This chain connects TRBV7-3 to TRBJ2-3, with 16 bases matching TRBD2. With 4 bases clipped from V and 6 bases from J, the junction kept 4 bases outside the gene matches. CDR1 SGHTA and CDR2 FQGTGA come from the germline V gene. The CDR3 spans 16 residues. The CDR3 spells CASSSGLAGGRDTQYF. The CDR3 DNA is TGTGCCAGCAGCTCGGGACTAGCGGGAGGGCGTGATACGCAGTATTTT.

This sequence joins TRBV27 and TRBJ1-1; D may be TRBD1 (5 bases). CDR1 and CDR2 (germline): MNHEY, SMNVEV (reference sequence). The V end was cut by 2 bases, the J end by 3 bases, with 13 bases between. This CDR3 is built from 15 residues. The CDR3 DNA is TGTGCCAGCAGTTTAGGCGGGGGTTTCGACACTGAAGCTTTCTTT. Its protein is CASSLGGGFDTEAFF.